This is a list of T cell receptor beta chains from one sample in a study of blood T cell repertoires in COVID-19. Assay: immunoSEQ multiplex PCR; the TCRdb copy retains only in-frame clones and omits some. The repertoire has around 310,000 clones, around nine tenths of them found once; the top ten carry 12%. Sequencing was done on a sample of peripheral blood. The receptors come from a woman in her sixties or seventies with acute or convalescent COVID-19. Each CDR3 is given with its conserved first and last residue. The D gene is left open where the match is weak.

cdr3_aa	d_call	v_call	j_call	cdr3_length
CASSLDLILGSSEAFF	-	TRBV5-5	TRBJ1-1	16
CAWEGRTEAFF	-	TRBV30	TRBJ1-1	11
CASSLTSVDYEQYF	TRBD2	TRBV27	TRBJ2-7	14
CASSLSSGYGYTF	-	TRBV11-3	TRBJ1-2	13
CASSLLGQPHTYNEQFF	-	TRBV7-9	TRBJ2-1	17
CASSLLFSGANVLTF	-	TRBV7-2	TRBJ2-6	15
CASSLEAGSNQPQHF	-	TRBV11-2	TRBJ1-5	15
CASSLKQGYTGELFF	-	TRBV5-4	TRBJ2-2	15
CSARDIRIQETQYF	-	TRBV29-1	TRBJ2-5	14
CASSYPPHFAGGRGSYNEQFF	TRBD2	TRBV6-2/TRBV6-3	TRBJ2-1	21
CASGQGTATYEQYF	TRBD1	TRBV27	TRBJ2-7	14
CASSLGMGGTGSSGANVLTF	TRBD1	TRBV7-3	TRBJ2-6	20
CASSVGQHEKLFF	TRBD1	TRBV9	TRBJ1-4	13
CASSEYTGGFTDTQYF	TRBD1	TRBV25-1	TRBJ2-3	16
CASSSLLRGLGNEQFF	TRBD1	TRBV6-5	TRBJ2-1	16
CATMGGYSYNSPLHF	-	TRBV10-3	TRBJ1-6	15
CASSLSGADNEQFF	-	TRBV7-9	TRBJ2-1	14
CASSFENQPQHF	-	TRBV28	TRBJ1-5	12
CASSPTDYEQYF	-	TRBV7-8	TRBJ2-7	12
CASSLPGQGLGEAFF	TRBD1	TRBV28	TRBJ1-1	15
CASSPASGGGYEQYF	TRBD2	TRBV11-2	TRBJ2-7	15
CAAAAGQETQYF	-	TRBV10-3	TRBJ2-5	12
CASSYRQPISYGYTF	-	TRBV19	TRBJ1-2	15
CASSRSGAGGGYEQYF	TRBD2	TRBV27	TRBJ2-7	16
CASSYSSGGTDTQYF	TRBD2	TRBV6-5	TRBJ2-3	15
CASSSQPYEQYF	-	TRBV7-9	TRBJ2-7	12
CASSTGVNYNEQFF	-	TRBV19	TRBJ2-1	14
CASSTPLGSKNIQYF	-	TRBV19	TRBJ2-4	15
CASQTGMNTEAFF	TRBD1	TRBV12-3/TRBV12-4	TRBJ1-1	13
CASSYSAGGNEQYF	-	TRBV6-2/TRBV6-3	TRBJ2-7	14
CASSFGVAGLTDTQYF	TRBD2	TRBV5-6	TRBJ2-3	16
CASSIGWFGDEQFF	-	TRBV19	TRBJ2-1	14
CASSVSDSGDSPLHF	-	TRBV9	TRBJ1-6	15
CASSLGLAIDTQYF	-	TRBV4-3	TRBJ2-3	14
CASSSPGTTDQAFF	-	TRBV5-4	TRBJ1-1	14
CASSYGLAGAYEQYF	TRBD2	TRBV7-2	TRBJ2-7	15
CASSTRGQGFNSPLHF	TRBD1	TRBV19	TRBJ1-6	16
CSASFRNEQFF	-	TRBV20-1	TRBJ2-1	11
CASSHGQGGRYQETQYF	TRBD1	TRBV7-2	TRBJ2-5	17
CASSPVGGAMYEQYF	-	TRBV7-6	TRBJ2-7	15
CASSLKSSGGQGAGRITEAFF	TRBD1	TRBV27	TRBJ1-1	21
CASSLRRGVNTEAFF	-	TRBV13	TRBJ1-1	15
CASSRGTGPYTEAFF	TRBD1	TRBV19	TRBJ1-1	15
CSASTDFGSYNEQFF	-	TRBV20-1	TRBJ2-1	15
CASTSGGQPQHF	-	TRBV6-6	TRBJ1-5	12
CASRAIGGIGYTF	-	TRBV28	TRBJ1-2	13
CASSGQDPYEQYF	-	TRBV2	TRBJ2-7	13
CASSQSRGGDTEAFF	-	TRBV7-9	TRBJ1-1	15